Listed below are T cell receptor beta chains from one sample, sequenced in a study of response to subunit inactivated influenza vaccine. From the RT-PCR reads, TCRdb called clonotypes with MiXCR, one entry per CDR3 protein. The sample holds approximately 730,000 distinct CDR3 sequences, around 14% seen once. Sequencing was performed on PBMCs from blood, taken roughly 15 days before vaccination. The receptors derive from a man aged 45-60 years who received an inactivated influenza vaccine. Both conserved end residues are trimmed from each CDR3. Each record gives: V gene, J gene, clone size, CDR3 protein. Rows give clone size only sometimes, using once, few, many, or a class for an expanded clone.

>TRBV7-2|TRBJ2-7|.
ASSSSGTDPAEQY
>TRBV7-2|TRBJ2-1|many
ASSLTSGSLNEQF
>TRBV20-1|TRBJ2-5|few
SARGLRGYQETQY
>TRBV9|TRBJ2-3|.
ASSVFAGEADTQY
>TRBV7-9|TRBJ2-7|few
ASSSMGGDGYSYEQY
>TRBV10-3|TRBJ2-7|.
AIRPRTSGDYEQY
>TRBV7-9|TRBJ2-5|few
ASSFVANQETQY
>TRBV7-8|TRBJ2-3|.
ASSPNWDTQY
>TRBV27|TRBJ2-2|.
ASSFGLSNTGELF
>TRBV7-6|TRBJ1-5|few
ASSPTQGQRNQPQH
>TRBV7-6|TRBJ2-1|.
ASNGPGGITYNEQF
>TRBV4-2|TRBJ1-3|many
ASSQAGGPSGNTIY
>TRBV19|TRBJ2-7|.
ASSRGTSGGLYEQY
>TRBV4-1|TRBJ2-3|few
ASSQGYGREWDTQY
>TRBV15|TRBJ1-3|.
ATSRDLTVSGNTIY
>TRBV28|TRBJ2-3|few
ASSVGGPDTQY
>TRBV5-1|TRBJ2-5|.
ASSLVPGLRETQY
>TRBV9|TRBJ1-4|.
ASSADEEGKLF
>TRBV12-3/TRBV12-4|TRBJ1-1|few
ASSLVGSRDTEAF
>TRBV4-1|TRBJ2-1|few
ASSQETGSPYNEQF
>TRBV9|TRBJ2-3|.
ASSVAGFYTDTQY
>TRBV3-1|TRBJ2-1|few
ASSQENEGFKQF
>TRBV5-8|TRBJ2-7|.
ASSLVRTDSYEQY
>TRBV3-1|TRBJ2-7|.
ASSQTFTSPRGEQY
>TRBV6-6|TRBJ2-7|.
ASSGPVYEQY
>TRBV9|TRBJ2-7|.
ASSVASAGAPYEQY
>TRBV29-1|TRBJ2-7|many
SVLGYEQY
>TRBV4-3|TRBJ1-2|.
ASSQEFPAGGYT
>TRBV6-2/TRBV6-3|TRBJ1-1|.
ASSYSKGILTMNTEAF
>TRBV15|TRBJ2-1|few
ATSRASPDEQF
>TRBV7-6|TRBJ1-2|.
ASSLMDLYGYT
>TRBV6-1|TRBJ2-6|many
ASTPRVLSGANVLT
>TRBV2|TRBJ1-1|many
ASRDRGPTGTEAF
>TRBV6-2/TRBV6-3|TRBJ1-2|few
ASSPGTYYGYT
>TRBV10-3|TRBJ1-2|few
AIRGDNYGYT
>TRBV6-1|TRBJ1-4|.
ASSRGRPATNEKLF
>TRBV7-9|TRBJ2-3|.
ASSYGASDTQY
>TRBV11-3|TRBJ2-3|.
ASSRESHTDTQY
>TRBV2|TRBJ2-2|few
ASRPRPTTGELF
>TRBV12-3/TRBV12-4|TRBJ2-3|.
ASSTGTSGRMTDTQY
>TRBV12-5|TRBJ2-5|many
ASALGQETQY
>TRBV5-1|TRBJ2-3|few
ASSWMDRGITTDTQY
>TRBV20-1|TRBJ1-5|many
SARQGASDQPQH
>TRBV7-9|TRBJ2-5|many
ASGPQETQY
>TRBV29-1|TRBJ2-5|many
SHLRGGETQY